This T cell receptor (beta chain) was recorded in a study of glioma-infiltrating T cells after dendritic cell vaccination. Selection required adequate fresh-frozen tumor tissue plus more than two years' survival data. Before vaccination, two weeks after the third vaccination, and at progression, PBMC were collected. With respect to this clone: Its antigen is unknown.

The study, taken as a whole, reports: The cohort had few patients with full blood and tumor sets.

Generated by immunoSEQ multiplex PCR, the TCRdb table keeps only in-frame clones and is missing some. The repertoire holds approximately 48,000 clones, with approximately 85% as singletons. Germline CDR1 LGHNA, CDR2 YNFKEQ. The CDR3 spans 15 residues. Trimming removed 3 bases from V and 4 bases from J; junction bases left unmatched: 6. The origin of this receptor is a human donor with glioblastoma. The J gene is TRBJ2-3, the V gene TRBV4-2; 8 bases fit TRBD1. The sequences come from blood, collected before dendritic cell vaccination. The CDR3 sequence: CASSHPGGSSDTQYF. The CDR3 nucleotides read TGTGCCAGCAGCCATCCAGGGGGCAGCTCAGATACGCAGTATTTT.